The sample holds one count of the clone carrying this T cell receptor beta chain. This specimen comes from a study of blood T cell repertoires in COVID-19. Background on the study: Some COVID-19 samples were acute and others convalescent; all came from the United States, Italy and Spain. PBMCs, B-cell-depleted T cells, or T cells provided the cDNA or gDNA that made up the material.

Per the authors' pipeline: Estimated nucleated cell counts came from reference gene primer amplification. Produced via immunoSEQ multiplex PCR; TCRdb's table is partial and in-frame only. The DNA gave D and trimming, while V, J and clone size come from that table. The data show 200,000 to 250,000 clones, 80% seen once. CDR3 size: 15 residues. V trimming: 5 bases; J trimming: 0 bases; junction bases outside the gene matches: 6. Germline V gene lookup returns CDR1 MNHNY and CDR2 SVGAGI (reference sequence). The chain uses TRBV6-6 and TRBJ2-7; 8 bases align to TRBD1. This TCR was sampled from a woman aged 65 to 85 with acute or convalescent COVID-19. Sample: peripheral blood. As DNA, the CDR3 is TGTGCCAGCAGTCACCCCGGGACAGGCTCCTACGAGCAGTACTTC. It specifies CASSHPGTGSYEQYF.